The 10 T cell receptor beta chains listed next were all sequenced from one sample in a study of metastatic and nonmetastatic thyroid tumors. Using MiXCR, TCRdb reanalyzed the PCR reads. The sample comprises 30,000 to 50,000 clones, 15% to 20% of which are singletons, and approximately 15% rests with the top ten. Prior to thyroid surgery, none of the patients had received any treatment. Input material: tumor tissue. All receptors come from a female donor with papillary thyroid cancer or a benign thyroid nodule (not recorded which). Some clones in this sample may be carry-over from other donors' samples.

In DNA, the CDR3 is TGTGCCAGCAGTTCCAGGGGGCGAACTGAAGCTTTCTTT. Amino acid sequence: CASSSRGRTEAFF. The V and J genes are TRBV6-1 and TRBJ1-1; 8 positions match TRBD1. Germline CDR1 is MNHNS and CDR2 is SASEGT. V trimming: 5 bases; J trimming: 5 bases; junction bases outside the gene matches: 4. The CDR3 totals 13 residues.

This clone was observed at least ten times. The genes are TRBV4-2 and TRBJ1-2; 7 bases map to TRBD1. There are 15 residues in the CDR3. With V trimmed by 2 bases and J by 4 bases, 7 bases remained unmatched. Per germline, CDR1 LGHNA and CDR2 YNFKEQ. The CDR3 DNA sequence: TGTGCCAGCAGCCAATCGACAGGGCTGGGCTATGGCTACACCTTC. It specifies CASSQSTGLGYGYTF.

This clone was seen many times. The chain recombines TRBV18 with TRBJ1-1, with D possibly TRBD1 on 5 matching bases. CDR3 length: 15 amino acids. CDR1 KGHSH and CDR2 LQKENI come from the germline V gene. Trimming took off 3 bases at V and 1 base at J, with 12 bases between the two ends. In nucleotides, the CDR3 is TGTGCCAGCTCACCCGTGGGGGTCTCGAACACTGAAGCTTTCTTT. Protein product: CASSPVGVSNTEAFF.

At least ten counts were recorded for this clone. This chain links TRBV4-1 with TRBJ1-3; the D gene is possibly TRBD1 (5 bases). CDR1 is MGHRA, CDR2 YSYEKL, per germline. CDR3 length: 14 residues. V dropped 3 bases and J dropped 5 bases, with 11 bases sitting between them. CDR3 sequence reads: CASSQWGGRNTIYF. CDR3 in DNA: TGCGCCAGCAGCCAGTGGGGGGGAAGAAACACCATATATTTT.

This clone was seen repeatedly, ten times or more. V gene TRBV7-9 combines with J gene TRBJ1-1; no clear D. The germline V gene encodes CDR1 SEHNR and CDR2 FQNEAQ (reference sequence). With 5 bases removed from V and 11 bases from J, the gap between germline ends came to 15 bases. CDR3 length: 12 residues. The chain's CDR3 is CASSVHSIGAFF. As DNA, the CDR3 is TGTGCCAGCAGCGTACACTCTATTGGGGCTTTCTTT.

The chain couples TRBV20-1 to TRBJ1-4; D is possibly TRBD1 (6 bases). The CDR3 has 14 amino acids. Germline CDR1 DFQATT, CDR2 SNEGSKA (reference sequence). Trimming shortened V by 1 base and J by 6 bases, and 12 bases separated the two germline ends. The CDR3 DNA reads as TGCAGTGCTAGAGTTACAGGGAGGGATGAAAAACTGTTTTTT. Translation gives CSARVTGRDEKLFF.

Comments on this clone: A much larger clone is a single base away; this may be a read error. The rearrangement links TRBV10-3 to TRBJ1-1, with 10 bases that match TRBD1. The CDR3 totals 16 residues. Germline V gene sequence: CDR1 ENHRY, CDR2 SYGVKD. After removal of 7 bases from V and 3 bases from J, the junction contained 11 bases not matched to a gene. CDR3 residues: CAIKKTPGTGDTEAFF. As DNA, the CDR3 is TGTGCCATCAAAAAGACGCCCGGGACAGGGGACACTGAAGCTTTCTTT.

Sample share makes this clone medium-sized. This chain uses TRBV19 with TRBJ1-3; no definite D call. Trimming stripped 5 bases from V and 0 bases from J, with 11 bases between. Germline V gives CDR1 LNHDA, CDR2 SQIVND (reference sequence). The CDR3 covers 15 residues. DNA for the CDR3: TGTGCCAGTAGTCCCGGGTCGAGCTCTGGAAACACCATATATTTT. Translation gives CASSPGSSSGNTIYF.

Concerning this clone: A much more abundant neighbour one base away suggests this may be a read error. Other DNA sequences in this specimen translate into the identical CDR3. The V call is TRBV11-2, the J call TRBJ2-5, with D unclear. The V end lost 5 bases, the J end lost 5 bases, and 9 bases lay between the germline ends. The CDR3 is 12 amino acids. CDR1 is SGHAT, CDR2 FQNNGV, per germline. The CDR3 is CASSTSPETQYF. CDR3 sequence (DNA): TGTGCCAGCAGCACGTCACCCGAGACCCAGTACTTC.

This clone was counted many times. V usage is TRBV5-1 and J usage is TRBJ1-5, with no clear D. In germline, CDR1 is SGHRS, CDR2 YFSETQ. Between the trimmed V and J ends, which lost 0 bases and 8 bases, there was a span of 15 bases. The CDR3 extends over 15 amino acids. CDR3 DNA sequence: TGCGCCAGCAGCTTGGCCGACGGCGCAGGTGAGCCCCAGCATTTT. As protein: CASSLADGAGEPQHF.